This TCR beta chain came from a study of shared clonotypes between healthy human individuals. CD45RO-negative, CCR7-selected cells formed the naive CD8 fraction, which excluded terminally differentiated effector memory CD45RA+ cells. CDR3 length: 15 amino acids. V gave up 1 base and J gave up 0 bases, with 8 bases separating them. Per the germline V gene, CDR1 is SGHAT and CDR2 is FQNNGV. Sequencing used immunoSEQ multiplex PCR; TCRdb keeps in-frame clones, though not all of them. The profile covers about 820,000 clones, with 85% to 95% appearing a single time and less than 25% taken by the ten largest.

The origin of this receptor is a man in his thirties or forties in good health. The specimen sequenced was naive CD8+ T cells sorted from blood. The chain uses TRBV11-2 and TRBJ2-3; D is unclear. CDR3 sequence (DNA): TGTGCCAGCAGCTTAGCTCTATCGAGCACAGATACGCAGTATTTT. It codes for CASSLALSSTDTQYF.